The TCR beta chain under discussion was sequenced for a study of blood T cell repertoires in COVID-19. Study summary: Researchers got acute and convalescent COVID-19 samples from the United States, Italy and Spain. T cells, B-cell-depleted T cells, or PBMCs provided the cDNA or gDNA that served as material.

The CDR3 sequence is 17 residues long. Clones were read by immunoSEQ multiplex PCR, and TCRdb kept only the in-frame ones, dropping some. The sample lists about 230,000 clones; 85% to 90% were seen once. Patients from Seattle were sampled longitudinally, starting during active infection. The TCR originated in a man aged 45-60 years with COVID-19, enrolled during active disease. The material sequenced was peripheral blood. The V gene is TRBV21-1, the J gene TRBJ1-6; the DNA was not used to check the table's D call, TRBD1. TRBV21-1 is recorded as a pseudogene. Here the CDR3 reads CASSKTRNRTGASPLHF. The CDR3 DNA reads as TGTGCCAGCAGCAAGACGCGGAATAGGACAGGGGCTTCACCCCTCCACTTT.